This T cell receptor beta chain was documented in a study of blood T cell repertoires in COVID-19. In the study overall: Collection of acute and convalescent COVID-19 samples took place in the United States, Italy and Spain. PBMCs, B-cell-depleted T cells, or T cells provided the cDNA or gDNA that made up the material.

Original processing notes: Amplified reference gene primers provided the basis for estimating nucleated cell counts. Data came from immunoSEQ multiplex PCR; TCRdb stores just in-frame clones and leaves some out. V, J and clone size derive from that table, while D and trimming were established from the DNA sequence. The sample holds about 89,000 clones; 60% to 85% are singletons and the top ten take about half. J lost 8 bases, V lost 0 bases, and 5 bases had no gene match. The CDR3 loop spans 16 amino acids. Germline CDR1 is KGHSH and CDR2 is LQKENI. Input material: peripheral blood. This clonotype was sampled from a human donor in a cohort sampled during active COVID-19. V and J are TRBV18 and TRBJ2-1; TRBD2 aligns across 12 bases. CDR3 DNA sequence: TGTGCCAGCTCACCACCTGCTAGCGGGAGGGCCGATGAGCAGTTCTTC. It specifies CASSPPASGRADEQFF.